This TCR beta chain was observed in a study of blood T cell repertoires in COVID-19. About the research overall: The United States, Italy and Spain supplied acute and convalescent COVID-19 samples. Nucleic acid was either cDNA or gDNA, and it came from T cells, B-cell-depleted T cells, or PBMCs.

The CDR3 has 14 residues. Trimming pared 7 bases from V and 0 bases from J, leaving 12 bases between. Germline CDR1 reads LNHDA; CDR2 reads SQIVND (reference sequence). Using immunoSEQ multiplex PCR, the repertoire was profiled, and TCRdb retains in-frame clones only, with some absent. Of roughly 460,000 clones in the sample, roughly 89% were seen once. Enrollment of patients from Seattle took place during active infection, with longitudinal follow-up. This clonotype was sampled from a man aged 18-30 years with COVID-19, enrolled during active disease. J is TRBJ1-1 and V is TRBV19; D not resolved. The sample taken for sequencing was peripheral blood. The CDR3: CASMPQNMNTEAFF. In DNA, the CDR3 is TGTGCCAGTATGCCCCAGAATATGAACACTGAAGCTTTCTTT.